This T cell receptor beta chain was captured in a study of blood T cell repertoires in COVID-19. Turning to the study itself: Acute-phase and convalescent COVID-19 samples originated in the United States, Italy and Spain. T cells, B-cell-depleted T cells, or PBMCs provided the cDNA or gDNA that served as material.

It was during active infection that Seattle patients were enrolled and then longitudinally followed. This CDR3 is built from 15 residues. Germline loops: CDR1 LNHDA, CDR2 SQIVND (reference sequence). Losses at the gene ends were 11 bases for V and 8 bases for J; bases not matched to a gene: 18. Under the authors' procedure: Quantification of nucleated cells was approximated via reference gene primer amplification. Repertoires were generated with immunoSEQ multiplex PCR, while TCRdb's copy carries only in-frame clones and drops some. The V and J calls and clone size were taken over from that table, and D and trimming were inferred from the DNA. The profile shows under 200,000 clones, around nine tenths of them singletons.

The material sequenced was peripheral blood. The origin of this receptor is a man in his 60s with COVID-19, enrolled during active disease. The chain combines TRBV19 with TRBJ1-2; 9 bases are a match to TRBD1. CDR3: CAAGTGTGFLRGYTF. CDR3 DNA: TGTGCCGCCGGGACCGGGACAGGGTTTTTGCGCGGCTACACCTTC.